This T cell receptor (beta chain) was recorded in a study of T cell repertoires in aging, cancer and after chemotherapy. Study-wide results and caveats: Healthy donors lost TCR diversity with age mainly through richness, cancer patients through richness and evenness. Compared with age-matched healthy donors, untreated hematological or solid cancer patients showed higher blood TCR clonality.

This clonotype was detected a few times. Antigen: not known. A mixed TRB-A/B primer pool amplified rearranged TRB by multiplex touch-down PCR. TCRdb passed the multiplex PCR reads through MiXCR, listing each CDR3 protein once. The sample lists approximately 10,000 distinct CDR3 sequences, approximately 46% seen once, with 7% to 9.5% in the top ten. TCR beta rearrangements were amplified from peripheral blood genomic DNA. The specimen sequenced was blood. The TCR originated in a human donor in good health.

CDR3 region: CASSSRRQGARGYTF. In nucleotides, the CDR3 is TGTGCCAGCAGTTCCCGTCGACAGGGGGCGCGCGGCTACACCTTC. This chain joins TRBV6-5 and TRBJ1-2; 10 bases align to TRBD1. V was clipped by 4 bases and J by 8 bases; unmatched bases: 10. CDR3 length: 15 amino acids. Germline V lookup: CDR1 MNHEY, CDR2 SVGAGI.